The sequence of this TCR beta chain was determined in a study of T cell responses to AZD1222 COVID-19 vaccine. Whole-study results and caveats: The donor cohort was predominantly white British with a female majority, and clonal diversity may have been underestimated. Researchers took repertoire samples only after the peak T cell response had come.

Using immunoSEQ multiplex PCR, the repertoire was profiled, and TCRdb retains in-frame clones only, with some absent. Of 200,000 or so clones detected, over 70% appear once; the ten largest clones hold 2.5% to 3%. With V trimmed by 5 bases and J by 1 base, 11 bases remained unmatched. Germline V gene data show CDR1 as MDHEN and CDR2 as SYDVKM. The CDR3 is 18 amino acids. Turning to this clone: Antigen unknown.

The sequence was collected from an adult in good health. The sequencing here drew on peripheral blood, taken on day 0 of MenACWY control vaccination. The V call is TRBV28, the J call TRBJ2-6; 7 nucleotides match TRBD1. The CDR3 is CASSASGTVRSGANVLTF. The CDR3 DNA reads as TGTGCCAGCAGTGCATCCGGGACAGTCCGATCTGGGGCCAACGTCCTGACTTTC.